The TCR beta chain under discussion was sequenced for a study of Tregs in tolerant kidney transplant recipients. The protocol was immunoSEQ multiplex PCR, while the TCRdb copy is restricted to in-frame clones and leaves out a portion. The table shows fewer than 20,000 clones, with around 82% occurring only once. The CDR3 is 15 residues long. V was clipped by 1 base and J by 7 bases; unmatched bases: 5. The germline CDR1 and CDR2 sequences are SGHAT and FQNNGV. The clonotype comes from a human donor in good health. The chain employs TRBV11-2 and TRBJ2-1, with TRBD2 identical over 9 bases. What was sequenced was Tregs from blood. In DNA form, the CDR3 reads TGTGCCAGCAGCTTAGGTAGCGGGAGATGGAATGAGCAGTTCTTC. Translated: CASSLGSGRWNEQFF.